This T cell receptor (beta chain) was sequenced in a study of T cell repertoires in cytomegalovirus infection (dated by TCRdb to 2018 to 2020). Broadly, across the study: Because public TCR beta signatures pointed to carriage of CMV infection together with the matching HLA type, the HLA type of each donor mattered for the analysis.

Here is what the overall study found, with its caveats: The ex vivo response was dominated by HLA-C-restricted CMV-specific TCR beta clonotypes, which also provided the single most frequent clonotype in two of eight donors. In both this cohort and an independent cohort of 352 donors, the cumulative frequency of public TCR beta family members distinguished carriers of CMV infection plus the relevant HLA type.

The CDR3 has 14 amino acids, counting the end cysteine and phenylalanine. Only the CDR3 portion is preserved as DNA: 42 bases, with reading frame beginning at the first base. Relative to germline, V is missing 3 bases and J is missing 4 bases, with 8 bases of the junction outside any gene match. CDR1 and CDR2 were assigned from the germline V gene (reference sequence) as DFQATT and SNEGSKA. Sequencer: Illumina HiSeq 1500. The raw public data were reprocessed by TCRdb itself: fastp quality trimming at Q25, MiXCR clonotype calling, in-frame beta chains only. Each record represents a unique CDR3 protein, reported with the most common genes and DNA among its rows. This sample comprises 250,000 or so distinct CDR3 sequences, approximately 15% of them detected only once. The ten largest clones represent less than 50% of the sample. With respect to this clonotype: Its antigen has not been determined. No per-base quality is available; no much larger clone lies one base away.

The sequence joins TRBV20-1 to TRBJ1-2, with 7 bases in between that match TRBD1. Material for sequencing was CD8+ T cells from PBMCs. The origin of this receptor is a human donor in good health (CMV status not recorded). Some clones in this sample may be carry-over from other donors' samples. The base sequence is TGCAGTGCTAGCAGGGGACAGAGTTCCTATGGCTACACCTTC. Translated, it reads CSASRGQSSYGYTF.